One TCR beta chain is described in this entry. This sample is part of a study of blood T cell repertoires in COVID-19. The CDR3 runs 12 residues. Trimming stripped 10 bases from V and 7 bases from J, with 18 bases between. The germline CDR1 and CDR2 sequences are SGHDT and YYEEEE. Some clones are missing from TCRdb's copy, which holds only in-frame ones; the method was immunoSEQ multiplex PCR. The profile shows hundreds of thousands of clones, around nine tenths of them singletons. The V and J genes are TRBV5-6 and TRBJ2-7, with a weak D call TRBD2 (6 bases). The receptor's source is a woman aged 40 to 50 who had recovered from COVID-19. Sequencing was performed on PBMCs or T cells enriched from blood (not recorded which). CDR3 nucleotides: TGTGCCTCCCAGTGGGGGGTGGAAGAGCAGTACTTC. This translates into CASQWGVEEQYF.